A selection of T cell receptor beta chains follows, all from one sample in a study of cytomegalovirus exposure and HLA in healthy donors. TCRdb's copy holds only in-frame clones and misses some; the assay was immunoSEQ multiplex PCR. The data show roughly 120,000 clones, more than 60% seen once. Sequencing used PBMCs. The source is a woman in her 40s in good health and CMV-seropositive. The CDR3 runs from the conserved cysteine through the conserved F or W. A D gene is named only where the DNA matches it firmly. The size entry is marked missing in some rows and otherwise reads once, few, many or a size class.

D gene: TRBD1
J gene: TRBJ2-7
V gene: TRBV27
clone size: .
CDR3 protein: CASSLYRTRQGYEQYF
CDR3 DNA: TGTGCCAGCAGTTTATACCGAACCCGACAGGGTTACGAGCAGTACTTC

D gene: .
J gene: TRBJ1-1
V gene: TRBV18
clone size: .
CDR3 protein: CASSPSPNTEAFF
CDR3 DNA: TGTGCCAGCTCACCGAGCCCGAACACTGAAGCTTTCTTT

D gene: .
J gene: TRBJ1-1
V gene: TRBV9
clone size: .
CDR3 protein: CASSAQLNTEAFF
CDR3 DNA: TGTGCCAGCAGCGCCCAGTTGAACACTGAAGCTTTCTTT

D gene: TRBD2
J gene: TRBJ2-3
V gene: TRBV7-2
clone size: .
CDR3 protein: CASSLASGVGSGTDTQYF
CDR3 DNA: TGTGCCAGCAGCTTAGCCAGCGGGGTGGGATCGGGCACAGATACGCAGTATTTT

D gene: TRBD1
J gene: TRBJ1-2
V gene: TRBV28
clone size: once
CDR3 protein: CASSSGDRVSWGGYTF
CDR3 DNA: TGTGCCAGCAGTTCCGGGGACAGGGTCAGTTGGGGTGGCTACACCTTC

D gene: TRBD2
J gene: TRBJ2-1
V gene: TRBV29-1
clone size: .
CDR3 protein: CSGSSGALYNEQFF
CDR3 DNA: TGCAGCGGGTCTAGCGGGGCCCTTTACAATGAGCAGTTCTTC

D gene: TRBD1
J gene: TRBJ1-6
V gene: TRBV30
clone size: .
CDR3 protein: CAAAQTGGYSPLHF
CDR3 DNA: TGTGCCGCAGCCCAGACAGGGGGGTATTCACCCCTCCACTTT

D gene: .
J gene: TRBJ1-3
V gene: TRBV4-3
clone size: .
CDR3 protein: CASSQRTVTGNTIYF
CDR3 DNA: TGCGCCAGCAGCCAAAGAACAGTAACTGGAAACACCATATATTTT

D gene: .
J gene: TRBJ1-2
V gene: TRBV14
clone size: few
CDR3 protein: CASRPGTDYGYTF
CDR3 DNA: TGTGCCAGCAGGCCCGGGACTGACTATGGCTACACCTTC

D gene: TRBD1
J gene: TRBJ2-5
V gene: TRBV19
clone size: .
CDR3 protein: CASRSAGTGETQYF
CDR3 DNA: TGTGCCAGTAGGTCCGCCGGGACAGGAGAGACCCAGTACTTC

D gene: TRBD1
J gene: TRBJ2-7
V gene: TRBV28
clone size: few
CDR3 protein: CASSFGGTGGYEQYF
CDR3 DNA: TGTGCCAGCAGTTTCGGGGGGACAGGGGGCTACGAGCAGTACTTC

D gene: .
J gene: TRBJ1-1
V gene: TRBV19
clone size: few
CDR3 protein: CASYDQGIEAFF
CDR3 DNA: TGTGCCAGCTACGATCAGGGTATTGAAGCTTTCTTT

D gene: TRBD1
J gene: TRBJ2-7
V gene: TRBV6-1
clone size: .
CDR3 protein: CASRRQGPYEQYF
CDR3 DNA: TGTGCCAGCAGAAGACAGGGGCCCTACGAGCAGTACTTC

D gene: .
J gene: TRBJ1-1
V gene: TRBV28
clone size: .
CDR3 protein: CASSFRNTEAFF
CDR3 DNA: TGTGCCAGCAGTTTCCGGAACACTGAAGCTTTCTTT

D gene: .
J gene: TRBJ1-1
V gene: TRBV18
clone size: .
CDR3 protein: CASSPKQGATEAFF
CDR3 DNA: TGTGCCAGCTCACCGAAACAGGGAGCCACTGAAGCTTTCTTT

D gene: TRBD2
J gene: TRBJ2-3
V gene: TRBV7-2
clone size: few
CDR3 protein: CASSPASGAYTQYF
CDR3 DNA: TGTGCCAGCAGCCCGGCTAGCGGGGCTTATACGCAGTATTTT